The 27 T cell receptor beta chains presented below share a single source sample, sequenced in a study of blood T cell repertoires in COVID-19. Generated by immunoSEQ multiplex PCR, the TCRdb table keeps only in-frame clones and is missing some. This sample has 53,000 or so clones, with roughly 90% found just once. Sequencing input: peripheral blood. Receptors originate from a man older than 75 with acute or convalescent COVID-19.

This clone has just a few counts. The CDR3 reads CASSQRVGGELFF. CDR3 sequence (DNA): TGTGCCAGCAGCCAGCGGGTCGGCGGGGAGCTGTTTTTT. The chain recombines TRBV3-1 (or the pseudogene TRBV3-2) with TRBJ2-2; possible D gene TRBD2, 5 bases. Germline V gives CDR1 LGHDT, CDR2 YNNKEL (reference sequence). Trimming cost V 3 bases and J 7 bases, with 9 bases left between them. The CDR3 has 13 residues.

This sequence joins TRBV6-5 and TRBJ2-1; 9 bases match TRBD1. V was clipped by 6 bases and J by 9 bases; unmatched bases: 6. The CDR3 is 13 amino acids. Germline loops: CDR1 MNHEY, CDR2 SVGAGI. The CDR3: CASRGTGRTEQFF. CDR3 nucleotide sequence: TGTGCCAGCAGGGGGACAGGGAGGACTGAGCAGTTCTTC.

The count of this clone is one. CDR3 sequence (DNA): TGCGCCAGCATGAGACAGGGTAGCACAGATACGCAGTATTTT. It specifies CASMRQGSTDTQYF. The chain joins TRBV5-1 to TRBJ2-3; 7 bases agree with TRBD1. The V segment lost 6 bases and the J segment 0 bases; nucleotides outside the gene matches: 4. The CDR3 spans 14 residues. Germline-derived CDR1 and CDR2 are SGHRS and YFSETQ.

This clone was observed once. The V and J genes are TRBV19 and TRBJ2-1; 11 bases fit TRBD2. This CDR3 is built from 17 residues. CDR1 is LNHDA and CDR2 is SQIVND in the germline V gene (reference sequence). Unmatched junction bases numbered 11, after V lost 10 bases and J lost 0 bases. As DNA, the CDR3 is TGTGCCACCCTAGGGACTAGCGGATTCCCCTCCTACAATGAGCAGTTCTTC. Translated, it gives CATLGTSGFPSYNEQFF.

This chain connects TRBV6-2 or TRBV6-3 to TRBJ2-1; no firm D call. Germline V gene lookup returns CDR1 MNHEY and CDR2 SVGEGT. This CDR3 contains 14 residues. The V and J ends lost 6 bases and 5 bases respectively, with 14 bases between them. CDR3 coding DNA: TGTGCCAGCAGGCCTGAACTAAAGGACAATGAGCAGTTCTTC. This codes for CASRPELKDNEQFF.

The chain has TRBV5-1 and TRBJ2-3, with D maybe TRBD2 (5 bases). V was cut by 4 bases and J by 2 bases, with 14 bases left in between. This CDR3 contains 15 residues. The germline gives CDR1 SGHRS, CDR2 YFSETQ. The CDR3 protein is CASSPNTRNTDTQYF. The CDR3 nucleotides are TGCGCCAGCAGCCCTAATACTAGGAACACAGATACGCAGTATTTT.

V and J are TRBV3-1 (or the pseudogene TRBV3-2) and TRBJ2-1, with TRBD1 as a possible D gene (5 bases). With 1 base removed from V and 4 bases from J, the gap between germline ends came to 17 bases. The germline V gene encodes CDR1 LGHDT and CDR2 YNNKEL (reference sequence). The CDR3 is 17 residues long. CDR3 protein: CASSQGHTGAGYNEQFF. The CDR3 region has the DNA TGTGCCAGCAGCCAAGGACATACAGGTGCTGGATACAATGAGCAGTTCTTC.

This chain joins TRBV5-1 and TRBJ2-2, with D possibly matching TRBD2 (5 bases). Germline CDR1 is SGHRS and CDR2 is YFSETQ. This CDR3 is 15 amino acids long. The ends were cut back, 1 base at V and 4 bases at J, with 11 bases in the middle. Here the CDR3 reads CASSLSGAGTGELFF. The CDR3 DNA is TGCGCCAGCAGCTTGTCGGGTGCGGGCACCGGGGAGCTGTTTTTT.

The V gene is TRBV20-1, the J gene TRBJ2-3, with a tentative D call TRBD2 (6 bases). There are 16 residues in the CDR3. Germline V CDR1 and CDR2: DFQATT, SNEGSKA (reference sequence). V was cut by 3 bases and J by 3 bases, with 19 bases left in between. Written as DNA, the CDR3 is TGCAGTGCTAGTCCTACCGGGGGACTCGGGACAGATACGCAGTATTTT. Its translation: CSASPTGGLGTDTQYF.

This clone was seen once. This chain joins TRBV6-5 and TRBJ1-4; D gene uncertain. CDR1 MNHEY and CDR2 SVGAGI come from the germline V gene. V dropped 0 bases and J dropped 6 bases, with 14 bases sitting between them. There are 16 residues in the CDR3. This CDR3 reads CASSYSKRELDEKLFF. CDR3 nucleotide sequence: TGTGCCAGCAGTTACTCGAAACGGGAACTAGATGAAAAACTGTTTTTT.

The gene calls are TRBV29-1 and TRBJ2-1; 8 nucleotides align to TRBD1. The ends lost 3 bases at V and 6 bases at J; junction bases unmatched: 13. CDR1 and CDR2 (germline): SQVTM, ANQGSEA. This CDR3 region has 16 residues. This chain's CDR3 is CSVDSLDRAIINEQFF. Written as DNA, the CDR3 is TGCAGCGTTGACTCATTGGACAGGGCGATCATCAATGAGCAGTTCTTC.

The chain uses TRBV19 and TRBJ1-5, with D tentatively TRBD1 (5 bases). The CDR3 length is 16 residues. The germline CDR1 and CDR2 sequences are LNHDA and SQIVND (reference sequence). V was cut by 6 bases and J by 1 base, with 16 bases left in between. CDR3 DNA: TGTGCCAGTAGAGAGTACGCGGGACGGAGCAATCAGCCCCAGCATTTT. This translates into CASREYAGRSNQPQHF. Full variable domain (rest looked up from reference TRBV19 and TRBJ1-5): DGGITQSPKYLFRKEGQNVTLSCEQNLNHDAMYWYRQDPGQGLRLIYYSQIVNDFQKGDIAEGYSVSREKKESFPLTVTSAQKNPTAFYLCASREYAGRSNQPQHFGDGTRLSIL.

This clone was seen just once. CDR3 in amino acids: CASSIRGDRGRGTEAFF. CDR3 sequence (DNA): TGTGCCAGTAGTATTCGGGGGGACAGGGGAAGAGGCACTGAAGCTTTCTTT. This chain connects TRBV19 to TRBJ1-1, with TRBD1 matching over 10 bases. This CDR3 is 17 amino acids long. The J segment lost 4 bases and the V segment lost 3 bases, leaving 11 bases of the junction unmatched. Germline assignment: CDR1 LNHDA and CDR2 SQIVND (reference sequence).

The rearrangement links TRBV6-2 or TRBV6-3 to TRBJ1-5; 7 bases align to TRBD1. The CDR3 is 18 amino acids. Losses at the gene ends were 2 bases for V and 3 bases for J; bases not matched to a gene: 13. From germline, CDR1 is MNHEY and CDR2 SVGEGT. The CDR3 reads CASSYTAGQRSVNQPQHF. CDR3 DNA: TGTGCCAGCAGTTACACGGCGGGACAGCGCAGCGTCAATCAGCCCCAGCATTTT.

Here the CDR3 DNA reads TGTGCCAGCAGTTACTCGGGGACAGGCTTACTCTATGGCTACACCTTC. Translation gives CASSYSGTGLLYGYTF. The rearrangement uses TRBV6-2 or TRBV6-3 and TRBJ1-2, with 8 bases aligning to TRBD1. Germline lookup yields CDR1 MNHEY and CDR2 SVGEGT. This CDR3 has 16 amino acids. Trimming at V came to 0 bases and at J to 4 bases, leaving 7 bases not matched to a gene.

The J gene is TRBJ1-5, the V gene TRBV19; tentatively, D is TRBD1 (5 bases). Germline assignment: CDR1 LNHDA and CDR2 SQIVND (reference sequence). V was pared by 1 base and J by 0 bases, with 10 bases between. The CDR3 extends over 16 amino acids. The CDR3 DNA sequence: TGTGCCAGTAGTATAGGGGGAGGGGATAGCAATCAGCCCCAGCATTTT. Its protein is CASSIGGGDSNQPQHF.

The chain carries TRBV30 and TRBJ1-4, with D possibly TRBD1 on 5 matching bases. The CDR3 length is 14 residues. CDR1 is GTSNPN, CDR2 SVGIG, per germline (reference sequence). V was cut by 3 bases and J by 3 bases, with 11 bases left in between. CDR3: CAWSSGLANEKLFF. In nucleotides, the CDR3 is TGTGCCTGGAGCTCAGGGTTAGCTAATGAAAAACTGTTTTTT.

The chain employs TRBV6-5 and TRBJ1-2, with TRBD1 identical over 11 bases. The CDR3 contains 14 residues. Germline V CDR1 and CDR2: MNHEY, SVGAGI. V dropped 6 bases and J dropped 6; count of bases not matched to a gene: 6. The CDR3: CASRYGTGGNGYTF. The CDR3 nucleotides read TGTGCCAGCAGATATGGGACAGGGGGGAATGGCTACACCTTC.

The chain carries TRBV7-8 and TRBJ2-7, with 12 nucleotides matching TRBD2. The junction had 4 bases not matched to a gene; V was cut back by 1 base and J by 6 bases. The CDR3 is 15 amino acids. Per germline, CDR1 SGHVS and CDR2 FQNEAQ. CDR3 loop: CASSLGASGGAEQYF. CDR3 nucleotides: TGTGCCAGCAGCTTAGGGGCTAGCGGGGGGGCCGAGCAGTACTTC.

This clone was observed a handful of times. The chain links TRBV19 to TRBJ1-1; TRBD1 agrees at 8 bases. Germline V gene data show CDR1 as LNHDA and CDR2 as SQIVND (reference sequence). V lost 5 bases, J lost 1 base, and 6 bases stayed unmatched. This CDR3 region has 15 residues. The CDR3 nucleotides are TGTGCCAGTAGTTCAAAAGGGACAGGGAACACTGAAGCTTTCTTT. It translates to CASSSKGTGNTEAFF.

The V call is TRBV5-1, the J call TRBJ2-3; D may be TRBD2 (5 bases). Germline values: CDR1 SGHRS, CDR2 YFSETQ. V was clipped by 1 base and J by 4 bases, with 10 bases between them. The CDR3 spans 14 residues. In DNA form, the CDR3 reads TGCGCCAGCAGCTTGAAGCCGGGGTCAGATACGCAGTATTTT. This translates into CASSLKPGSDTQYF.

The V gene is TRBV9, the J gene TRBJ1-1, with D possibly being TRBD1 (5 bases). Trimming took 1 base from V and 1 from J, leaving 8 bases between them. The germline gives CDR1 SGDLS, CDR2 YYNGEE. The CDR3 has 14 amino acids. CDR3 region: CASSVRGTNTEAFF. CDR3 in DNA: TGTGCCAGCAGCGTAAGGGGAACGAACACTGAAGCTTTCTTT.

The CDR3 protein is CASGLVPGAGANVLTF. DNA for the CDR3: TGTGCTAGTGGTTTGGTACCTGGGGCCGGGGCCAACGTCCTGACTTTC. The rearrangement uses TRBV12-5 and TRBJ2-6, with D tentatively TRBD1 (5 bases). Germline CDR1 reads LGHNT; CDR2 reads FRNRAP. The CDR3 has 16 residues. Trimming shortened V by 0 bases and J by 4 bases, and 10 bases separated the two germline ends.

This chain links TRBV18 with TRBJ1-4; D is unresolved. The CDR3 sequence is 15 residues long. Germline assignment: CDR1 KGHSH and CDR2 LQKENI. Trimming removed 3 bases at V and 0 bases at J, with 8 bases between. The CDR3 DNA reads as TGTGCCAGCTCACCCCAGAGGGCAACTAATGAAAAACTGTTTTTT. Its protein is CASSPQRATNEKLFF.

J is TRBJ1-5 and V is TRBV10-3; perhaps TRBD1 as D (5 bases). V gave up 3 bases and J gave up 1 base, with 10 bases separating them. Germline V gene sequence: CDR1 ENHRY, CDR2 SYGVKD. This CDR3 comprises 15 residues. The CDR3 sequence is CAISETGTSNQPQHF. The CDR3 bases are TGTGCCATCAGTGAAACAGGAACCAGCAATCAGCCCCAGCATTTT.

The CDR3 nucleotides are TGTGCCAGCAGCCAAGATGAACTAGTCCAGTATTTT. This sequence encodes CASSQDELVQYF. V usage is TRBV3-1 (or the pseudogene TRBV3-2) and J usage is TRBJ2-3; tentative D call: TRBD2 (5 bases). The CDR3 covers 12 residues. V shed 0 bases and J shed 12 bases, with 10 bases lying between them. Germline V gene sequence: CDR1 LGHDT, CDR2 YNNKEL (reference sequence).

V gene TRBV7-2 combines with J gene TRBJ2-7; 8 nucleotides agree with TRBD1. In germline, CDR1 is SGHTA, CDR2 FQGNSA. This CDR3 is 14 amino acids long. Unmatched junction bases numbered 6, after V lost 4 bases and J lost 4 bases. The CDR3 protein is CASSSQGGRYEQYF. In nucleotides, the CDR3 is TGTGCCAGCAGCTCACAGGGGGGTAGGTACGAGCAGTACTTC.